This TCR beta chain was retrieved from a study of T cells in Graves' hyperthyroidism and ophthalmopathy. Study information: Peripheral blood was obtained at initial diagnosis, preceding any treatment. Overall study results and limits: The blood repertoire included most of the expanded thyroid clonotypes above 0.001.

Amplification targeted TCR beta CDR3 regions from RNA transcripts. First-round RT-PCR of the TCR CDR3 relied on the HTBI primer set. TCRdb fed the multiplex PCR reads into MiXCR, producing one record per CDR3 protein. The profile shows 300,000 to 500,000 distinct CDR3 sequences, 11% to 15% of them singletons. Germline V CDR1 and CDR2: MGHRA, YSYEKL. This CDR3 region has 15 residues. V lost 1 base, J lost 4 bases, and 2 bases stayed unmatched. Worth noting for this clonotype: Its antigen remains unknown.

Subjects with ophthalmopathy showed a Clinical Activity Score no lower than 3, a NOSPECS grade no lower than 4, and a duration shorter than 3 months. Thyroid ultrasound, orbital computed tomography, clinical symptoms, and serum thyroxine and TRAb underpinned diagnoses. The V gene is TRBV4-1, the J gene TRBJ2-1; 9 bases match TRBD1. Material: blood. The clonotype originates from a man in his fifties or sixties with Graves' ophthalmopathy. In DNA form, the CDR3 reads TGCGCCAGCAGCCAAGCGGGACAGGGATACAATGAGCAGTTCTTC. Its translation: CASSQAGQGYNEQFF.